Detailed here is one TCR beta chain. This CDR3 has 16 residues. The germline CDR1 and CDR2 sequences are MNHEY and SMNVEV (reference sequence). V gave up 2 bases and J gave up 4 bases, with 15 bases separating them. This specimen comes from a study of blood T cell repertoires in COVID-19. At the level of the study: The samples span acute and convalescent COVID-19 from the United States, Italy and Spain. T cells, B-cell-depleted T cells, or PBMCs supplied cDNA or gDNA.

Original handling: Researchers report that nucleated cell counts were estimated from reference gene primer amplification. Profiled with immunoSEQ multiplex PCR; TCRdb holds only in-frame clones, not every one. Clonal size and the V and J genes are those of that table, whereas D and trimming came from the DNA. Here the sample spans around 300,000 clones, roughly 90% being singletons. The receptor comes from a woman aged 25-40 years with active or convalescent COVID-19. The chain links TRBV27 to TRBJ1-3; D is possibly TRBD1 (6 bases). The specimen sequenced was peripheral blood. The CDR3 reads CASSLRAGAVGNTIYF. CDR3 nucleotides: TGTGCCAGCAGTTTACGGGCAGGGGCGGTAGGAAACACCATATATTTT.